This T cell receptor beta chain stems from a study of cytomegalovirus exposure and HLA in healthy donors. Turning to the study itself: Of approximately 400 genotyped donors, 81% clustered with self-reported Caucasian donors. Whole-study results and caveats: A later analysis linked a missense variant in DCLRE1C to the trimming of TCR beta V and J genes. Reports state that TCR beta sequences accurately predicted most subjects' HLA-A and HLA-B alleles.

Note on this clone: Its antigen is currently unknown.

Trimming removed 3 bases from V and 4 bases from J; junction bases left unmatched: 6. The CDR3 is 15 amino acids. Germline V gene lookup returns CDR1 SGHNT and CDR2 YYREEE (reference sequence). The PCR used 60 Vbeta and 13 Jbeta primers. Clones were sequenced by immunoSEQ multiplex PCR, and TCRdb holds only the in-frame ones, with some missing. The table records around 69,000 clones, around three quarters of them present only once. The chain uses TRBV5-4 and TRBJ2-3; TRBD1 matches at 9 bases. What was sequenced was PBMCs. The sequence derives from a woman aged 45-65 years in good health and CMV-seropositive. This chain's CDR3 is CASSWGQGRADTQYF. CDR3 DNA sequence: TGTGCCAGCAGCTGGGGACAGGGTCGGGCAGATACGCAGTATTTT.